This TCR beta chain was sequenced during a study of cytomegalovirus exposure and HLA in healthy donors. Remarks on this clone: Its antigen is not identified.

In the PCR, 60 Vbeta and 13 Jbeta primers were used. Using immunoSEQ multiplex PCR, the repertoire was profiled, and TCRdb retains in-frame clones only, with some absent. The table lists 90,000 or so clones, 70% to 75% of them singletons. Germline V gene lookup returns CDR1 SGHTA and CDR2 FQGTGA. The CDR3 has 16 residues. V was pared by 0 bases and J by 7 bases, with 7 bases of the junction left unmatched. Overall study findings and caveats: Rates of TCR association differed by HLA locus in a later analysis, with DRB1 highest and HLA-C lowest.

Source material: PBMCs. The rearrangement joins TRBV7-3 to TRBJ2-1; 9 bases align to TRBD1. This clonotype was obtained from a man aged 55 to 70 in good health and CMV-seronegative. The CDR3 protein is CASSLTGTGTLNEQFF. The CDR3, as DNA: TGTGCCAGCAGCTTAACCGGGACAGGGACATTGAATGAGCAGTTCTTC.